This T cell receptor beta chain stems from a study of cytomegalovirus exposure and HLA in healthy donors. General study results and limits: An ancestry cluster, one associated with Asian ancestry, reportedly showed fewer N-insertions than the approximately 660-donor mean in a later analysis.

The PCR contained 60 Vbeta and 13 Jbeta primers. This table comes from immunoSEQ multiplex PCR, and its TCRdb copy is limited to in-frame clones, with some not included. The data contain about 180,000 clones, approximately 79% of them singletons. This CDR3 has 13 amino acids. The V and J ends lost 1 base and 8 bases respectively, with 6 bases between them. Germline CDR1 and CDR2: MNHEY and SVGAGI. Notes on this clone: Its specificity is not known.

The chain links TRBV6-5 to TRBJ1-6; D is undetermined. The receptor's source is a man in his forties in good health and CMV-seropositive. Specimen: PBMCs. The chain's CDR3 is CASSYFGDSPLHF. The CDR3 DNA is TGTGCCAGCAGTTACTTCGGGGATTCACCCCTCCACTTT.